This TCR beta chain was found in a study of T-cell reconstitution after alpha-beta-depleted transplantation in children. Regarding this clonotype: Its antigen is unknown.

Trimming cost V 4 bases and J 17 bases, with 18 bases left between them. The CDR3 has 12 amino acids. Germline V gives CDR1 SGDLS, CDR2 YYNGEE. TCRbeta library preparation incorporated unique molecular identifiers. TCRdb re-called the PCR reads through MiXCR, storing one row per CDR3 protein. Of about 300,000 distinct CDR3 sequences listed, 10% are singletons. Notes on the study in general: Alpha-beta T cells about two months after transplant reportedly derived from several hundred expanded graft clones. Hyperexpanded clones declined; after one year, newly produced T cells mostly supplied diversity.

This receptor was obtained from a boy less than two years old with acute myeloid leukemia, due to receive a stem cell transplant. The source was PBMCs, collected before TCRalphabeta/CD19-depleted stem cell transplant. The rearrangement links TRBV9 to TRBJ1-4, with D perhaps matching TRBD1 (6 bases). The CDR3 coding sequence is TGTGCCAGCAGCCCGGGGGGGCGAGGCTGTTTTTTT. This encodes CASSPGGRGCFF.